Shown below are 3 T cell receptor beta chains from a single sample sequenced in a study of blood T cell repertoires in COVID-19. Repertoires were generated with immunoSEQ multiplex PCR, while TCRdb's copy carries only in-frame clones and drops some. Among 35,000 to 50,000 clones listed, about three quarters were seen once. Sequenced input: peripheral blood. The receptor set was obtained from a man in his 70s with active or convalescent COVID-19.

The chain combines TRBV27 with TRBJ1-1, with D possibly matching TRBD1 (6 bases). Germline values: CDR1 MNHEY, CDR2 SMNVEV (reference sequence). The CDR3 is 14 amino acids. V was trimmed by 3 bases and J by 1 base, leaving 9 bases between them. CDR3 sequence reads: CASSFQGQNTEAFF. CDR3 sequence (DNA): TGTGCCAGCAGTTTCCAGGGGCAGAACACTGAAGCTTTCTTT.

The chain carries TRBV2 and TRBJ2-2; no clear D gene. The V end was cut by 7 bases, the J end by 6 bases, with 9 bases between. Germline assignment: CDR1 SNHLY and CDR2 FYNNEI. The length of the CDR3 is 12 residues. The CDR3 DNA sequence: TGTGCCAGCACCTCTTATCCCGGGGAGCTGTTTTTT. It codes for CASTSYPGELFF.

The chain carries TRBV11-2 and TRBJ1-1, with D uncertain. V lost 5 bases to trimming and J lost 0 bases, with 7 bases between them. This CDR3 contains 13 residues. Germline V gives CDR1 SGHAT, CDR2 FQNNGV. The CDR3 is CASSPVLNTEAFF. The CDR3 DNA sequence: TGTGCCAGCAGCCCAGTCTTGAACACTGAAGCTTTCTTT.